Each of the 3 T cell receptor beta chains below was sequenced from the same sample in a study of blood T cell repertoires in COVID-19. Clones were read by immunoSEQ multiplex PCR, and TCRdb kept only the in-frame ones, dropping some. The sample includes approximately 210,000 clones, roughly 90% of them seen just once. The sample taken for sequencing was peripheral blood. The source is a woman in her seventies with acute or convalescent COVID-19.

The chain is built from TRBV5-1 and TRBJ2-7; TRBD1 agrees at 10 bases. CDR3 length: 14 amino acids. Germline assignment: CDR1 SGHRS and CDR2 YFSETQ. Trimming removed 4 bases from V and 7 bases from J; junction bases left unmatched: 8. As DNA, the CDR3 is TGCGCCAGCAGCGGCCGGGACAGGGGTCTGGAGCAGTACTTC. It is translated as CASSGRDRGLEQYF.

The genes are TRBV29-1 and TRBJ1-5, with a weak D call TRBD1 (5 bases). Germline V CDR1 and CDR2: SQVTM, ANQGSEA. CDR3 size: 13 residues. Trimming removed 7 bases at V and 2 bases at J, with 12 bases between. CDR3 nucleotides: TGCAGCGCCGCGGGGGACGGCAATCAGCCCCAGCATTTT. Residues: CSAAGDGNQPQHF.

This chain connects TRBV11-2 to TRBJ1-2; tentatively, D is TRBD1 (5 bases). The CDR3 is 13 residues long. V was trimmed by 5 bases and J by 3 bases, leaving 10 bases between them. In germline, CDR1 is SGHAT, CDR2 FQNNGV. The CDR3 DNA sequence: TGTGCCAGCAGCCGTGACAGTTACTATGGCTACACCTTC. It yields the protein CASSRDSYYGYTF. The full variable domain, its missing parts supplied by reference TRBV11-2 and TRBJ1-2, is EAGVAQSPRYKIIEKRQSVAFWCNPISGHATLYWYQQILGQGPKLLIQFQNNGVVDDSQLPKDRFSAERLKGVDSTLKIQPAKLEDSAVYLCASSRDSYYGYTFGSGTRLTVV.